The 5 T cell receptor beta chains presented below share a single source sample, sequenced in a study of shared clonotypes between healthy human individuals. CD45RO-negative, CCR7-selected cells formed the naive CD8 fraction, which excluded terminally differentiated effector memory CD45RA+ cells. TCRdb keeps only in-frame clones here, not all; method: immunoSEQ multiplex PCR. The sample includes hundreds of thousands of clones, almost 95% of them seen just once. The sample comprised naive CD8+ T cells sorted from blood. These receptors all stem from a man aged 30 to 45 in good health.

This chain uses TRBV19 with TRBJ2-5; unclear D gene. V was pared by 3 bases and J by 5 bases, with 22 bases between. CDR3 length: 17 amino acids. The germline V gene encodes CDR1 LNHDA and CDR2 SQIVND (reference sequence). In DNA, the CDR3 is TGTGCCAGTAGTATGGGCTCGACATCAGGTTTCGGGGAGACCCAGTACTTC. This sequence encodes CASSMGSTSGFGETQYF.

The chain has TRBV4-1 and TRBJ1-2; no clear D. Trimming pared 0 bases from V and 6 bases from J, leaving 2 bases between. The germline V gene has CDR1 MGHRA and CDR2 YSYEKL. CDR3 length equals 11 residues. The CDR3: CASSQDNGYTF. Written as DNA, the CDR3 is TGCGCCAGCAGCCAAGATAATGGCTACACCTTC.

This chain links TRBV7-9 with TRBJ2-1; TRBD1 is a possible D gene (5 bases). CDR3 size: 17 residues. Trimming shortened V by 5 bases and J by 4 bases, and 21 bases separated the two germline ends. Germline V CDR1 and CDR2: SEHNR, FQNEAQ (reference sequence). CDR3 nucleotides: TGTGCCAGCAGCGGTCCTTCGACAGTTGGGTATTACAATGAGCAGTTCTTC. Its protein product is CASSGPSTVGYYNEQFF.

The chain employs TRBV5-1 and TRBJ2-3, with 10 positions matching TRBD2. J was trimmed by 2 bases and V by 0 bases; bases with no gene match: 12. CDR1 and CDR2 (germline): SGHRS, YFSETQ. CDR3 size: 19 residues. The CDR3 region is CASSLAGGASGSITDTQYF. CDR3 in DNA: TGCGCCAGCAGCTTGGCGGGAGGGGCTAGCGGGAGTATCACAGATACGCAGTATTTT.

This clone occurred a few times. CDR3 nucleotides: TGTGCCAGCAGCCCTTCACGGGATGAGCAGTTCTTC. Amino acids: CASSPSRDEQFF. The J gene is TRBJ2-1, the V gene TRBV7-9; no clear D. Germline CDR1 SEHNR, CDR2 FQNEAQ (reference sequence). The V end lost 5 bases, the J end lost 8 bases, and 10 bases lay between the germline ends. CDR3 size: 12 residues.